A single sample gave rise to the 23 T cell receptor beta chains below, sequenced in a study of beta chain features in type 1 diabetes. Sequenced material consisted of expressed TCRB transcripts (all of the isolated RNA was reverse transcribed). Repertoires were generated with immunoSEQ multiplex PCR, while TCRdb's copy carries only in-frame clones and drops some. The sample records about 900,000 clones, roughly 15% being singletons. Material: naive CD4+ T cells from blood. These receptors originate from a woman younger than 30 in good health.

This clone was observed a handful of times. The J gene is TRBJ1-4, the V gene TRBV4-1; 8 nucleotides match TRBD1. V was pared by 0 bases and J by 8 bases, with 8 bases of the junction left unmatched. The germline gives CDR1 MGHRA, CDR2 YSYEKL. This CDR3 region has 16 residues. CDR3 in DNA: TGCGCCAGCAGCCAAGATGGGGCGACAGGGGAAGAAAAACTGTTTTTT. Translation: CASSQDGATGEEKLFF.

This clone was seen a few times. The chain carries TRBV6-5 and TRBJ2-7; TRBD1 aligns across 9 bases. This CDR3 has 15 residues. Germline values: CDR1 MNHEY, CDR2 SVGAGI. V trimming: 5 bases; J trimming: 3 bases; junction bases outside the gene matches: 8. The CDR3 sequence is CASSAYTGGGYEQYF. CDR3 in DNA: TGTGCCAGCAGTGCATACACAGGGGGCGGCTACGAGCAGTACTTC.

The chain employs TRBV27 and TRBJ1-5; weak D call: TRBD1 (5 bases). Germline loops: CDR1 MNHEY, CDR2 SMNVEV (reference sequence). This CDR3 has 13 amino acids. Trimming took 5 bases from V and 3 from J, leaving 8 bases between them. The CDR3, as DNA: TGTGCCAGCAGTGCAGGGTACAATCAGCCCCAGCATTTT. As protein: CASSAGYNQPQHF.

The chain recombines TRBV5-6 with TRBJ1-2; 7 bases line up with TRBD1. V shed 4 bases and J 8 bases; nucleotides not matched to a gene: 17. The V gene's germline CDR1 is SGHDT and CDR2 YYEEEE. CDR3 length: 16 residues. The CDR3 DNA reads TGTGCCAGCAGCCCGCCCGTCGTGGGACAGTGGTGGGGCTACACCTTC. Protein product: CASSPPVVGQWWGYTF.

The chain uses TRBV20-1 and TRBJ2-7, with D possibly TRBD1 on 5 matching bases. CDR1 is DFQATT, CDR2 SNEGSKA, per germline (reference sequence). The ends were cut back, 2 bases at V and 7 bases at J, with 9 bases in the middle. The CDR3 totals 11 residues. The DNA for the CDR3 is TGCAGTGCTAGAAGAGACAGAGAGCAGTACTTC. It specifies CSARRDREQYF.

The chain employs TRBV7-2 and TRBJ1-1; no clear D. The CDR3 covers 13 residues. V shed 5 bases and J shed 7 bases, with 14 bases lying between them. Germline assignment: CDR1 SGHTA and CDR2 FQGNSA. The CDR3 DNA sequence: TGTGCCAGCAGCCAGGATGAAGGCTTTGAAGCTTTCTTT. Amino acids: CASSQDEGFEAFF.

This clone was found a few times. The V and J genes are TRBV28 and TRBJ2-7; 9 nucleotides agree with TRBD1. CDR3 size: 16 residues. Looked up from germline, CDR1 is MDHEN and CDR2 is SYDVKM. Germline trimming cut 5 bases from V and 7 bases from J; bases unmatched to any gene: 15. The CDR3 spells CASSGSGQGARWEQYF. In DNA, the CDR3 is TGTGCCAGCAGTGGGTCGGGACAGGGTGCCAGATGGGAGCAGTACTTC.

Remarks on this clone: Other DNA sequences of this sample code for an identical CDR3. The CDR3 sequence is CASSYGVLVWGEQYF. In DNA, the CDR3 is TGTGCCAGCAGTTACGGTGTGCTAGTGTGGGGCGAGCAGTACTTC. V and J are TRBV6-6 and TRBJ2-7; D is ambiguous. The CDR3 has 15 residues. V shed 2 bases and J shed 6 bases, with 17 bases lying between them. Germline V lookup: CDR1 MNHNY, CDR2 SVGAGI (reference sequence).

This clone was seen a handful of times. V is TRBV4-3 and J is TRBJ2-1, with 10 bases fitting TRBD2. The germline V gene encodes CDR1 LGHNA and CDR2 YSLEER. The V and J ends lost 1 base and 5 bases, in that order; junction bases with no gene match: 14. This CDR3 contains 19 residues. CDR3 nucleotide sequence: TGCGCCAGCAGCCAAGTGTTCAGGGTTCAACTAGCGGGGAACAATGAGCAGTTCTTC. It codes for CASSQVFRVQLAGNNEQFF.

This sequence joins TRBV4-3 and TRBJ2-5; TRBD1 aligns across 9 bases. The J call could be wrong; TRBJ2-7 is a better fit for the DNA end. The germline V gene has CDR1 LGHNA and CDR2 YSLEER. The CDR3 contains 14 residues. Written as DNA, the CDR3 is TGCGCCAGCAGCCAGGGACAGGGAAACTACGAGCAGTACTTC. The encoded protein is CASSQGQGNYEQYF.

The chain uses TRBV9 and TRBJ2-3; 14 positions agree with TRBD2. V lost 4 bases to trimming and J lost 4 bases; unmatched junction nucleotides: 5. Germline assignment: CDR1 SGDLS and CDR2 YYNGEE. The CDR3 spans 16 residues. In DNA form, the CDR3 reads TGTGCCAGCAGCCCTCGGACTAGCGGGGGGCCAGATACGCAGTATTTT. It translates to CASSPRTSGGPDTQYF.

This chain joins TRBV6-6 and TRBJ2-6, with D unclear. CDR3 length: 16 amino acids. Germline CDR1 reads MNHNY; CDR2 reads SVGAGI (reference sequence). V dropped 0 bases and J dropped 1 base, with 7 bases sitting between them. The CDR3 loop reads CASSYSRRSGANVLTF. Written as DNA, the CDR3 is TGTGCCAGCAGTTACTCGCGCAGGTCTGGGGCCAACGTCCTGACTTTC.

The genes are TRBV9 and TRBJ2-1; 8 positions agree with TRBD2. Germline loops: CDR1 SGDLS, CDR2 YYNGEE. There are 16 residues in the CDR3. V trimming: 4 bases; J trimming: 4 bases; junction bases outside the gene matches: 10. CDR3 DNA: TGTGCCAGCAGCTCTTCCGGGACTAGTGCGTACAATGAGCAGTTCTTC. As protein: CASSSSGTSAYNEQFF.

This clone appeared a few times. The rearrangement uses TRBV28 and TRBJ2-3, with a possible D match to TRBD2 (6 bases). The length of the CDR3 is 15 residues. Germline loops: CDR1 MDHEN, CDR2 SYDVKM. V lost 5 bases, J lost 3 bases, and 15 bases lay in between. CDR3 amino acids: CASSRREGGTDTQYF. CDR3 sequence (DNA): TGTGCCAGCAGTCGGCGTGAGGGAGGAACAGATACGCAGTATTTT. The entire variable domain, with the rest obtained from reference TRBV28 and TRBJ2-3, is as follows: DVKVTQSSRYLVKRTGEKVFLECVQDMDHENMFWYRQDPGLGLRLIYFSYDVKMKEKGDIPEGYSVSREKKERFSLILESASTNQTSMYLCASSRREGGTDTQYFGPGTRLTVL.

In this sample, this clone turned up a few times. This chain joins TRBV5-1 and TRBJ2-3; 7 bases align to TRBD1. The V segment lost 1 base and the J segment 5 bases; nucleotides outside the gene matches: 10. The CDR3 has 16 amino acids. Germline V gene lookup returns CDR1 SGHRS and CDR2 YFSETQ. The CDR3 region has the DNA TGCGCCAGCAGCTTGCAGCCGACAGGGTCGGGAGATACGCAGTATTTT. Translation: CASSLQPTGSGDTQYF. Variable domain in full (rest from reference TRBV5-1 and TRBJ2-3): KAGVTQTPRYLIKTRGQQVTLSCSPISGHRSVSWYQQTPGQGLQFLFEYFSETQRNKGNFPGRFSGRQFSNSRSEMNVSTLELGDSALYLCASSLQPTGSGDTQYFGPGTRLTVL.

This chain links TRBV28 with TRBJ2-2; a weak D match, TRBD2 (6 bases). V was trimmed by 7 bases and J by 4 bases, leaving 16 bases between them. Germline assignment: CDR1 MDHEN and CDR2 SYDVKM. This CDR3 is 15 amino acids long. The DNA of the CDR3 is TGTGCCAGCAAAGCAAGCGTGGGGGGCACCGGGGAGCTGTTTTTT. Its translation is CASKASVGGTGELFF.

This clone appeared a few times. The chain joins TRBV29-1 to TRBJ2-5, with TRBD1 as a possible D gene (6 bases). The V end lost 4 bases, the J end lost 0 bases, and 9 bases lay between the germline ends. Germline-derived CDR1 and CDR2 are SQVTM and ANQGSEA. The CDR3 extends over 13 amino acids. The CDR3 here is CSVVRGNQETQYF. CDR3 nucleotide sequence: TGCAGCGTTGTCAGGGGAAACCAAGAGACCCAGTACTTC.

This clone was seen a handful of times. The gene calls are TRBV11-2 and TRBJ1-2; 8 bases are a match to TRBD1. The CDR3 is made up of 14 amino acids. Trimming at V came to 3 bases and at J to 7 bases, leaving 7 bases not matched to a gene. Germline loops: CDR1 SGHAT, CDR2 FQNNGV. DNA of the CDR3: TGTGCCAGCAGCTTCGGCCAGGGGGCGCCTGGCTACACCTTC. Protein: CASSFGQGAPGYTF. Variable domain in full (rest from reference TRBV11-2 and TRBJ1-2): EAGVAQSPRYKIIEKRQSVAFWCNPISGHATLYWYQQILGQGPKLLIQFQNNGVVDDSQLPKDRFSAERLKGVDSTLKIQPAKLEDSAVYLCASSFGQGAPGYTFGSGTRLTVV.

This chain uses TRBV7-2 with TRBJ2-3, with TRBD2 matching over 12 bases. This CDR3 comprises 14 residues. Germline-derived CDR1 and CDR2 are SGHTA and FQGNSA. V was clipped by 1 base and J by 13 bases; unmatched bases: 6. The CDR3 loop is CASSLGLAGESKYF. CDR3 in DNA: TGTGCCAGCAGCTTAGGACTAGCGGGGGAGTCCAAGTATTTT.

In this sample, this clone turned up once. The chain is built from TRBV5-8 and TRBJ2-1; tentatively, D is TRBD1 or TRBD2 (5 bases each). The ends were cut back, 4 bases at V and 4 bases at J, with 15 bases in the middle. CDR3 length equals 15 residues. Germline CDR1 reads SGHTS; CDR2 reads YDEGEE. The CDR3 nucleotides are TGTGCCAGCAGCAGGGGACCAGGCGGGTACAATGAGCAGTTCTTC. Translation gives CASSRGPGGYNEQFF.

This clone was seen only a few times. The chain carries TRBV18 and TRBJ2-7; 10 nucleotides agree with TRBD1. Germline CDR1 reads KGHSH; CDR2 reads LQKENI. The CDR3 length is 15 residues. The J segment lost 2 bases and the V segment lost 0 bases, leaving 1 base of the junction unmatched. CDR3 sequence reads: CASSPPGTGAYEQYF. The CDR3 DNA reads TGTGCCAGCTCACCACCTGGGACAGGGGCCTACGAGCAGTACTTC.

This clone has more than one count but fewer than ten. The V gene is TRBV2, the J gene TRBJ1-2; D possibly corresponds to TRBD1 (6 bases). Germline V gene data show CDR1 as SNHLY and CDR2 as FYNNEI. CDR3 length equals 13 residues. V was clipped by 5 bases and J by 7 bases, with 14 bases between them. The CDR3 protein is CASSNQGMGGYTF. The CDR3 nucleotides are TGTGCCAGCAGTAACCAGGGGATGGGTGGCTACACCTTC.

V is TRBV27 and J is TRBJ2-1; TRBD1 matches 7 bases. The trim removed 5 bases at V and 7 bases at J, leaving 8 bases unmatched. CDR3 length: 14 residues. Germline assignment: CDR1 MNHEY and CDR2 SMNVEV (reference sequence). The CDR3: CASSTYRGRNEQFF. The CDR3 DNA sequence: TGTGCCAGCAGTACATACAGGGGTCGGAATGAGCAGTTCTTC.